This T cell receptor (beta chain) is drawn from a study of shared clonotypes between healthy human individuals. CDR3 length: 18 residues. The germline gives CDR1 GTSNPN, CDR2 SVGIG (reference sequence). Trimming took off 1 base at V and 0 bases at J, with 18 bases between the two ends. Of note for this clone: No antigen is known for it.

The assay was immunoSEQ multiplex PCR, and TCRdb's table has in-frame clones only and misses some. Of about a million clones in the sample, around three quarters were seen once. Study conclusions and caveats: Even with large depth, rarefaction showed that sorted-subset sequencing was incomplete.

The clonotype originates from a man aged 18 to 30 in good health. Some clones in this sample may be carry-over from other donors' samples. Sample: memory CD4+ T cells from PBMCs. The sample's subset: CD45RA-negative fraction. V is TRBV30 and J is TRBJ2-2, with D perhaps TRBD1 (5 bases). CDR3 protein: CAWSGLWGRTANTGELFF. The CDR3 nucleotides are TGTGCCTGGAGTGGATTATGGGGCAGGACCGCGAACACCGGGGAGCTGTTTTTT.